What follows are 17 T cell receptor beta chains derived from one specimen sequenced in a study of blood T cell repertoires in COVID-19. Some clones are missing from TCRdb's copy, which holds only in-frame ones; the method was immunoSEQ multiplex PCR. The sample includes 55,000 to 85,000 clones, around 85% of them seen just once. The sample comprised peripheral blood. Receptor source: a human donor in a cohort sampled during active COVID-19.

CDR3: CASSLAWPSGGADTQYF. Written as DNA, the CDR3 is TGTGCCAGCAGCTTAGCTTGGCCTAGCGGGGGCGCGGATACGCAGTATTTT. The rearrangement links TRBV11-1 to TRBJ2-3; TRBD2 matches at 10 bases. J lost 6 bases, V lost 0 bases, and 9 bases had no gene match. CDR1 is SGHAT, CDR2 FQDESV, per germline (reference sequence). This CDR3 has 17 residues.

The rearrangement links TRBV6-2 or TRBV6-3 to TRBJ2-7; tentatively, D is TRBD1 (6 bases). The CDR3 totals 16 residues. Germline V gene lookup returns CDR1 MNHEY and CDR2 SVGEGT. Between the trimmed V and J ends, which lost 0 bases and 4 bases, there was a span of 16 bases. The CDR3 DNA follows: TGTGCCAGCAGTTACTCCCCTGGACAGTTCCGGTACGAGCAGTACTTC. It yields the protein CASSYSPGQFRYEQYF.

The V gene is TRBV11-2, the J gene TRBJ2-5, with D possibly being TRBD2 (5 bases). V was trimmed by 5 bases and J by 2 bases, leaving 21 bases between them. CDR1 is SGHAT and CDR2 is FQNNGV in the germline V gene. The CDR3 is 17 residues long. CDR3: CASSLGARGGLQETQYF. The CDR3 bases are TGTGCCAGCAGCCTGGGAGCCCGGGGTGGATTACAAGAGACCCAGTACTTC.

The rearrangement joins TRBV5-1 to TRBJ1-1; TRBD1 aligns across 7 bases. CDR3 length: 15 residues. Per the germline V gene, CDR1 is SGHRS and CDR2 is YFSETQ. J gave up 1 base and V 0 bases, and 3 bases lay outside the gene matches. DNA of the CDR3: TGCGCCAGCAGCTTGGTCCAGGGGGGGAACACTGAAGCTTTCTTT. Amino acid sequence: CASSLVQGGNTEAFF.

A single count supports this clone. The J gene is TRBJ2-5, the V gene TRBV18, with 11 bases lining up with TRBD1. The J segment lost 3 bases and the V segment lost 4 bases, leaving 4 bases of the junction unmatched. The CDR3 covers 15 residues. Per the germline V gene, CDR1 is KGHSH and CDR2 is LQKENI. Here the CDR3 reads CASSQMGQGEETQYF. Written as DNA, the CDR3 is TGTGCCAGCTCACAAATGGGACAGGGGGAAGAGACCCAGTACTTC.

CDR3 protein: CASSRELYNSPLHF. The CDR3 nucleotides are TGTGCCAGCAGCAGGGAACTTTATAATTCACCCCTCCACTTT. This chain joins TRBV2 and TRBJ1-6; possible D gene TRBD1, 5 bases. Germline CDR1 SNHLY, CDR2 FYNNEI. This CDR3 comprises 14 residues. Trimming took off 6 bases at V and 4 bases at J, with 10 bases between the two ends.

The chain joins TRBV2 to TRBJ2-5; weak D call: TRBD1 (6 bases). Trimming took off 0 bases at V and 5 bases at J, with 13 bases between the two ends. The CDR3 consists of 15 residues. CDR1 SNHLY and CDR2 FYNNEI come from the germline V gene. CDR3 amino acids: CASSEAGRGMETQYF. The CDR3 DNA follows: TGTGCCAGCAGTGAAGCGGGCAGGGGAATGGAGACCCAGTACTTC.

For this clone: The junction departs from the called germline gene at one end, perhaps through a read error. The chain employs TRBV9 and TRBJ2-3; 9 nucleotides line up with TRBD2. This CDR3 spans 15 amino acids. Looked up from germline, CDR1 is SGDLS and CDR2 is YYNGEE. CDR3 loop: CASSVQDSGGDRQYF. DNA for the CDR3: TGTGCCAGCAGCGTTCAGGATAGCGGGGGCGATAGGCAGTATTTT.

Here the CDR3 DNA reads TGTGCCAGCAGCACTGGCGTGGGGCGCACAGATACGCAGTATTTT. Its translation is CASSTGVGRTDTQYF. The chain couples TRBV28 to TRBJ2-3; possibly TRBD1 for D (5 bases). V dropped 6 bases and J dropped 1 base, with 14 bases sitting between them. The CDR3 covers 15 residues. Germline V gives CDR1 MDHEN, CDR2 SYDVKM.

The chain couples TRBV6-5 to TRBJ2-2; D uncertain. The ends were cut back, 1 base at V and 6 bases at J, with 9 bases in the middle. CDR1 and CDR2 (germline): MNHEY, SVGAGI. The CDR3 length is 14 residues. The CDR3 is CASSYLSPPGELFF. CDR3 in DNA: TGTGCCAGCAGTTACTTATCCCCCCCCGGGGAGCTGTTTTTT.

The rearrangement uses TRBV10-1 and TRBJ1-6; maybe TRBD1 (5 bases). The CDR3 contains 15 residues. V lost 6 bases to trimming and J lost 8 bases, with 17 bases between them. Germline CDR1 reads WNHNN; CDR2 reads SYGVQD (reference sequence). CDR3 nucleotide sequence: TGCGCCAGCAGCTCCTCGTCCAGGGAGGATTCACCCCTCCACTTT. Translation gives CASSSSSREDSPLHF.

The table lists this clone with a count of one. This rearrangement joins TRBV19 to TRBJ2-1; 10 nucleotides align to TRBD1. The V segment lost 10 bases and the J segment 12 bases; nucleotides outside the gene matches: 15. The CDR3 is 14 residues long. Germline CDR1 is LNHDA and CDR2 is SQIVND (reference sequence). In DNA, the CDR3 is TGTGCCACCGCATCCGGGACAGGGGTTTTAGTGCAGTTCTTC. As protein: CATASGTGVLVQFF. Based on the CDR3 plus reference TRBV19 and TRBJ2-1, the full variable domain is DGGITQSPKYLFRKEGQNVTLSCEQNLNHDAMYWYRQDPGQGLRLIYYSQIVNDFQKGDIAEGYSVSREKKESFPLTVTSAQKNPTAFYLCATASGTGVLVQFFGPGTRLTVL.

The chain combines TRBV28 with TRBJ1-6, with TRBD1 as a possible D gene (6 bases). The CDR3 has 16 amino acids. Germline CDR1 and CDR2: MDHEN and SYDVKM. Trimming took 3 bases from V and 4 from J, leaving 13 bases between them. CDR3 nucleotides: TGTGCCAGCAGTTTCATCCGGACAGTATATAATTCACCCCTCCACTTT. It codes for CASSFIRTVYNSPLHF.

The V call is TRBV5-6, the J call TRBJ2-7; 10 positions agree with TRBD2. The ends lost 0 bases at V and 2 bases at J; junction bases unmatched: 2. The CDR3 totals 15 residues. Germline V lookup: CDR1 SGHDT, CDR2 YYEEEE. CDR3 in DNA: TGTGCCAGCAGCTTGGCGCTAGCGGGGGCCTACGAGCAGTACTTC. This sequence encodes CASSLALAGAYEQYF.

This chain joins TRBV4-1 and TRBJ1-4, with D possibly TRBD1 on 5 matching bases. There are 15 residues in the CDR3. Germline CDR1 MGHRA, CDR2 YSYEKL. Trimming left V 1 base short and J 7 bases short, with 13 bases between. CDR3 DNA: TGCGCCAGCAGCCAAGCGGGCCGCGGGGGTGAAAAACTGTTTTTT. Residues: CASSQAGRGGEKLFF.

The CDR3 coding sequence is TGTGCCAGCAGTGATGCAGGGGGCAGCACCGGGGAGCTGTTTTTT. This sequence encodes CASSDAGGSTGELFF. The V call is TRBV2, the J call TRBJ2-2, with 8 positions matching TRBD1. Unmatched junction bases numbered 4, after V lost 3 bases and J lost 4 bases. Germline V gene lookup returns CDR1 SNHLY and CDR2 FYNNEI. The CDR3 covers 15 residues.

The J gene is TRBJ2-3, the V gene TRBV5-1, with 8 nucleotides matching TRBD2. Trimming took 1 base from V and 4 from J; bases not matched to a gene: 5. CDR3 length: 15 residues. Germline CDR1 is SGHRS and CDR2 is YFSETQ. The CDR3 DNA reads as TGCGCCAGCAGCTTGACCGGGGGGGCTTCAGATACGCAGTATTTT. It encodes CASSLTGGASDTQYF.